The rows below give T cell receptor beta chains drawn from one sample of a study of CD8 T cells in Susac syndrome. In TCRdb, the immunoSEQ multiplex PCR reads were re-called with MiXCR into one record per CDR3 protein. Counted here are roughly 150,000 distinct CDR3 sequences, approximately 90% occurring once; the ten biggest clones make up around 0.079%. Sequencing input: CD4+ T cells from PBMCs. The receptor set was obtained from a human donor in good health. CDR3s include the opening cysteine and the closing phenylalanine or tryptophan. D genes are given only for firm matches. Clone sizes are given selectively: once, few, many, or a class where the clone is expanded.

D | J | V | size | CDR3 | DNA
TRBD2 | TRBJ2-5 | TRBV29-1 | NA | CSVDMGLAGVETQYF | TGCAGCGTTGATATGGGACTAGCGGGAGTAGAGACCCAGTACTTC
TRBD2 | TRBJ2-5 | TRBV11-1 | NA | CASSVGWQGGSGLAGVGETQYF | TGTGCCAGCAGCGTTGGGTGGCAGGGCGGTTCGGGACTAGCGGGAGTTGGAGAGACCCAGTACTTC
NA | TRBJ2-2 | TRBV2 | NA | CASSQGPYTGELFF | TGTGCCAGCAGTCAGGGCCCGTACACCGGGGAGCTGTTTTTT
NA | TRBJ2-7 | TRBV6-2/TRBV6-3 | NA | CASCHGVVEQYF | TGTGCCAGCTGTCACGGGGTTGTCGAGCAGTACTTC
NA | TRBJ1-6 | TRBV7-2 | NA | CASSLLAGDSPLHF | TGTGCCAGCAGCTTATTGGCAGGGGATTCACCCCTCCACTTT
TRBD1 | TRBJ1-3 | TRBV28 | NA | CASLRDRGPFSGNTIYF | TGTGCCAGTCTCCGGGACAGGGGCCCTTTCTCTGGAAACACCATATATTTT
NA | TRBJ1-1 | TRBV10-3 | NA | CAISEGTPENTEAFF | TGTGCCATCAGTGAAGGGACACCCGAGAACACTGAAGCTTTCTTT
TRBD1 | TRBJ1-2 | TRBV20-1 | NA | CSAFDRVDGYTF | TGCAGTGCTTTTGACAGGGTGGACGGCTACACCTTC
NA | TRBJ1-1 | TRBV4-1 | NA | CASSQSNREVPNTEAFF | TGCGCCAGCAGCCAAAGCAACAGGGAGGTCCCGAACACTGAAGCTTTCTTT
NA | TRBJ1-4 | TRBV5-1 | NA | CASSPQTGGGEKLFF | TGCGCCAGCAGCCCCCAGACAGGAGGGGGTGAAAAACTGTTTTTT
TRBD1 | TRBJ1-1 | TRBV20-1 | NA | CSARGWTGPLTEAFF | TGCAGTGCTAGAGGGTGGACAGGGCCGTTAACTGAAGCTTTCTTT
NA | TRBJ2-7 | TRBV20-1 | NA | CSARGSGEQYF | TGCAGTGCACGGGGATCAGGGGAGCAGTACTTC
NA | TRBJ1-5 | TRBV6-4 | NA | CASSADGSQPQHF | TGTGCCAGCAGTGCCGATGGGTCTCAGCCCCAGCATTTT
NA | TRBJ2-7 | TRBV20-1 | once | CSASEGDEQYF | TGCAGTGCTAGCGAAGGGGACGAGCAGTACTTC
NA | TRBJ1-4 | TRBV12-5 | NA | CASGKDSLVNEKLFF | TGTGCTAGTGGCAAGGACAGTTTGGTTAATGAAAAACTGTTTTTT
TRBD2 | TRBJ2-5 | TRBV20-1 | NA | CSASDSFLAVRETQYF | TGCAGTGCTAGTGATAGCTTCCTAGCGGTCCGGGAGACCCAGTACTTC
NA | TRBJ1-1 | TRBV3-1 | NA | CASSQDWGGERTEAFF | TGTGCCAGCAGCCAAGACTGGGGGGGAGAGAGGACTGAAGCTTTCTTT
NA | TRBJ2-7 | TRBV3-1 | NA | CASSPGEYEQYF | TGTGCCAGCAGCCCCGGTGAGTACGAGCAGTACTTC
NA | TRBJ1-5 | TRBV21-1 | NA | CASVPSPQHF | TGTGCCAGCGTCCCCTCGCCCCAGCATTTT
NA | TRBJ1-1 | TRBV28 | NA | CASSLMWQNTEAFF | TGTGCCAGCAGTTTAATGTGGCAGAACACTGAAGCTTTCTTT
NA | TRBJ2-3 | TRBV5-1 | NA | CASSSGPLSTDTQYF | TGCGCCAGCAGCTCGGGCCCCCTTAGCACAGATACGCAGTATTTT
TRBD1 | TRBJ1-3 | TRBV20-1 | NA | CSARDRSQGAAGNTIYF | TGCAGTGCTAGAGACCGCTCACAGGGGGCTGCTGGAAACACCATATATTTT
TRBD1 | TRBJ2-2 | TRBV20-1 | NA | CSASPGQGAGELFF | TGCAGTGCTAGTCCGGGACAGGGGGCAGGGGAGCTGTTTTTT
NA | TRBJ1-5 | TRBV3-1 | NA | CASSQDLFNQPQHF | TGTGCCAGCAGCCAAGACCTCTTCAATCAGCCCCAGCATTTT
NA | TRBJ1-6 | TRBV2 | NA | CASSAAGGGNSPLHF | TGTGCCAGCAGTGCGGCGGGGGGTGGTAATTCACCCCTCCACTTT
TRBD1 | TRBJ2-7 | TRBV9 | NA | CASSGQGSYEQYF | TGTGCCAGCAGTGGACAGGGGTCCTACGAGCAGTACTTC
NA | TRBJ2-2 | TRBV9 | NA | CASSPRLANTGELFF | TGTGCCAGCAGCCCCCGACTGGCGAACACCGGGGAGCTGTTTTTT
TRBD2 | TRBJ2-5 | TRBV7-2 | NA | CASSLGEGRAQYF | TGTGCCAGCAGCTTGGGGGAGGGGAGGGCCCAGTACTTC
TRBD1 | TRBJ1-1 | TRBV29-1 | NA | CSVEGQTNTEAFF | TGCAGCGTTGAGGGACAGACGAACACTGAAGCTTTCTTT